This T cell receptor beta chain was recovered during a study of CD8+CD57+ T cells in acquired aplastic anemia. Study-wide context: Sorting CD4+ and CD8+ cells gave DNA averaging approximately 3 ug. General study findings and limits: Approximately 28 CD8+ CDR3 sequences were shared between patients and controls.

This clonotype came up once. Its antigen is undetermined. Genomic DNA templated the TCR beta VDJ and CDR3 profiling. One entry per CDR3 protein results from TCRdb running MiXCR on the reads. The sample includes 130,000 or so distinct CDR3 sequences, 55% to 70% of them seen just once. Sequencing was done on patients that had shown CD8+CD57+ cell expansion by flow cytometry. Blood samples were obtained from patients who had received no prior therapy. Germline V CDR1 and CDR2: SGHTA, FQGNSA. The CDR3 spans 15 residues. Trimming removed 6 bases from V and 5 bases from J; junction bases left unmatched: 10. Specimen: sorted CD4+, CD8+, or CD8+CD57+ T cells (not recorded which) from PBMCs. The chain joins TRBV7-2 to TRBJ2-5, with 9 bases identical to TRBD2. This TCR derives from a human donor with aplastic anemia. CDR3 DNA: TGTGCCAGCAGTCCCGTAGCGGGGGCGGAGGAGACCCAGTACTTC. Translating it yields CASSPVAGAEETQYF.